This TCR beta chain was recovered during a study of blood T cell repertoires in COVID-19. V lost 5 bases and J lost 4, with 11 bases in between. Germline CDR1 and CDR2: SGHTA and FQGTGA. The CDR3 contains 14 residues. Produced via immunoSEQ multiplex PCR; TCRdb's table is partial and in-frame only. The sample lists some 430,000 clones, about 90% occurring once. This sequence originates from a man between 18 and 29 years old who had recovered from COVID-19. Sequenced sample: PBMCs or T cells enriched from blood (not recorded which). The chain joins TRBV7-3 to TRBJ2-2; TRBD2 might be the D (5 bases). CDR3 protein: CASSPRGSTGELFF. The CDR3 nucleotides are TGTGCCAGCAGCCCCCGAGGGTCCACCGGGGAGCTGTTTTTT.